Listed below are T cell receptor beta chains from one sample, sequenced in a study of T-cell reconstitution after alpha-beta-depleted transplantation in children. TCRdb analysed the PCR reads with MiXCR anew, one entry per CDR3 protein. The table has over 450,000 distinct CDR3 sequences, roughly a tenth seen once. The sample in question was PBMCs, obtained before TCRalphabeta/CD19-depleted stem cell transplant. The receptors stem from a child younger than 10 with inherited bone marrow failure, due to receive a stem cell transplant. Both conserved end residues are part of each CDR3. Fields, in order: CDR3 DNA, CDR3 protein, V gene, clone size, J gene, D gene. The D gene is left open where the match is weak. The size field is filled for only some rows; it gives once, few, many or a size class.

cdr3_nt: TGTGCCAGCAGCAACGAGATCAGGGGAACTGAAGCTTTCTTT; cdr3_aa: CASSNEIRGTEAFF; v_call: TRBV6-2/TRBV6-3; clone_size: many; j_call: TRBJ1-1; d_call: -
cdr3_nt: TGTGCCAGCCGAGAAGGGACAGGAGTCATGAACACTGAAGCTTTCTTT; cdr3_aa: CASREGTGVMNTEAFF; v_call: TRBV2; clone_size: -; j_call: TRBJ1-1; d_call: TRBD1
cdr3_nt: TGTGCCAGCAGCCAAGTTCCAGCGGGAGTATACGAGCAGTACTTC; cdr3_aa: CASSQVPAGVYEQYF; v_call: TRBV3-1; clone_size: many; j_call: TRBJ2-7; d_call: TRBD2
cdr3_nt: TGTGCCATCAGTGAGTGGATTAGCGGAGACGTGGATACGCAGTATTTT; cdr3_aa: CAISEWISGDVDTQYF; v_call: TRBV10-3; clone_size: many; j_call: TRBJ2-3; d_call: -
cdr3_nt: TGTGCCAGCAGGCCGGGACTACCTCAAGAGACCCAGTACTTC; cdr3_aa: CASRPGLPQETQYF; v_call: TRBV7-8; clone_size: many; j_call: TRBJ2-5; d_call: TRBD2
cdr3_nt: TGTGCCAGCAGCACAAGGGGGCCCGACGAGCAGTACTTC; cdr3_aa: CASSTRGPDEQYF; v_call: TRBV6-2/TRBV6-3; clone_size: -; j_call: TRBJ2-7; d_call: TRBD1
cdr3_nt: TGTGCCAGCAGTGGGACTAGCGGGAGTAAGAATGAGCAGTTCTTC; cdr3_aa: CASSGTSGSKNEQFF; v_call: TRBV12-3/TRBV12-4; clone_size: many; j_call: TRBJ2-1; d_call: TRBD2
cdr3_nt: TGCAGTGCTCGACCCTGGGGGGATACGCAGTATTTT; cdr3_aa: CSARPWGDTQYF; v_call: TRBV20-1; clone_size: many; j_call: TRBJ2-3; d_call: -
cdr3_nt: TGCGCCAGCAGTCAACGGGACATACAAGAGACCCAGTACTTC; cdr3_aa: CASSQRDIQETQYF; v_call: TRBV23-1; clone_size: -; j_call: TRBJ2-5; d_call: -
cdr3_nt: TGTGCCAGCAGCTTAGAGCCCCACCTTGGAGACGAGCAGTACTTC; cdr3_aa: CASSLEPHLGDEQYF; v_call: TRBV5-6; clone_size: many; j_call: TRBJ2-7; d_call: -
cdr3_nt: TGTGCCAGCAGAGTTAGGACAAGGCGAGGCAACACTGAAGCTTTCTTT; cdr3_aa: CASRVRTRRGNTEAFF; v_call: TRBV2; clone_size: many; j_call: TRBJ1-1; d_call: -
cdr3_nt: TGCAGCTCACGAACGGGTGGAGGGGGGGAGCTGTTTTTT; cdr3_aa: CSSRTGGGGELFF; v_call: TRBV29-1; clone_size: -; j_call: TRBJ2-2; d_call: -
cdr3_nt: TGTGCCAGCAGCCGCAGCGGAGGTGACAATGAGCAGTTCTTC; cdr3_aa: CASSRSGGDNEQFF; v_call: TRBV14; clone_size: many; j_call: TRBJ2-1; d_call: -
cdr3_nt: TGTGCCAGCAGCCAACTCTGGAGGGGTGAGGAGACCCAGTACTTC; cdr3_aa: CASSQLWRGEETQYF; v_call: TRBV25-1; clone_size: many; j_call: TRBJ2-5; d_call: -
cdr3_nt: TGTGCCAGCAGCATAGGCTACGAGCAGTACTTC; cdr3_aa: CASSIGYEQYF; v_call: TRBV7-2; clone_size: many; j_call: TRBJ2-7; d_call: -
cdr3_nt: TGTGCCAGCAGCTTGGGGACTAGCGGGAGGACAGAGACCCAGTACTTC; cdr3_aa: CASSLGTSGRTETQYF; v_call: TRBV5-5; clone_size: many; j_call: TRBJ2-5; d_call: TRBD2
cdr3_nt: TGCGCCAGCAGCTTGGAGGGTGTGGACACTGAAGCTTTCTTT; cdr3_aa: CASSLEGVDTEAFF; v_call: TRBV5-1; clone_size: many; j_call: TRBJ1-1; d_call: -
cdr3_nt: TGTGCCAGCAGCTTACAGGACAGGGGGCTGTCGGGTGGCGAGCAGTACTTC; cdr3_aa: CASSLQDRGLSGGEQYF; v_call: TRBV7-9; clone_size: many; j_call: TRBJ2-7; d_call: TRBD1
cdr3_nt: TGTGCCAGCAGCCCAGGACAGGGTATCATTCGGGGAGGCTACACCTTC; cdr3_aa: CASSPGQGIIRGGYTF; v_call: TRBV5-5; clone_size: few; j_call: TRBJ1-2; d_call: TRBD1
cdr3_nt: TGTGCCAGCAGCTTAGTTCAAGGGGTGGGGGGGGAGCTGTTTTTT; cdr3_aa: CASSLVQGVGGELFF; v_call: TRBV7-2; clone_size: -; j_call: TRBJ2-2; d_call: -
cdr3_nt: TGCGCCAGCAGCCAAGCACCAAATTCCTACAATGAGCAGTTCTTC; cdr3_aa: CASSQAPNSYNEQFF; v_call: TRBV4-1; clone_size: many; j_call: TRBJ2-1; d_call: -
cdr3_nt: TGTGCCAGCAGTTTTCCTGAAGCTTTCTTT; cdr3_aa: CASSFPEAFF; v_call: TRBV12-3/TRBV12-4; clone_size: -; j_call: TRBJ1-1; d_call: -
cdr3_nt: TGTGCCAGCAGCCCTCCATTAGGTCCCGGGACCGGGGAGCTGTTTTTT; cdr3_aa: CASSPPLGPGTGELFF; v_call: TRBV3-1; clone_size: many; j_call: TRBJ2-2; d_call: -
cdr3_nt: TGTGCCACCAGTGATCCCAGGGTTAAGCCCTACAATGAGCAGTTCTTC; cdr3_aa: CATSDPRVKPYNEQFF; v_call: TRBV24-1; clone_size: many; j_call: TRBJ2-1; d_call: -
cdr3_nt: TGTGCCATCAGTGAGTGGCGGGAGGTCTCGAGCACCGGGGAGCTGTTTTTT; cdr3_aa: CAISEWREVSSTGELFF; v_call: TRBV10-3; clone_size: many; j_call: TRBJ2-2; d_call: TRBD2
cdr3_nt: TGCGCCAGCAGCTTTACTAGCGGTGCCTACGAGCAGTACTTC; cdr3_aa: CASSFTSGAYEQYF; v_call: TRBV5-1; clone_size: many; j_call: TRBJ2-7; d_call: TRBD2
cdr3_nt: TGCAGTGCTAGAGACCCCAACCCCAATGAGCAGTTCTTC; cdr3_aa: CSARDPNPNEQFF; v_call: TRBV20-1; clone_size: -; j_call: TRBJ2-1; d_call: -
cdr3_nt: TGTGCCAGCAGTGTCGGCGTAAATCAGCCCCAGCATTTT; cdr3_aa: CASSVGVNQPQHF; v_call: TRBV6-1; clone_size: many; j_call: TRBJ1-5; d_call: -
cdr3_nt: TGCAGCGTTCCAGGGGGCTATGGCTACACCTTC; cdr3_aa: CSVPGGYGYTF; v_call: TRBV29-1; clone_size: many; j_call: TRBJ1-2; d_call: TRBD1
cdr3_nt: TGTGCCAGTAGTATACTAGGACAAGAGACCCAGTACTTC; cdr3_aa: CASSILGQETQYF; v_call: TRBV19; clone_size: -; j_call: TRBJ2-5; d_call: -
cdr3_nt: TGCAGTGCTAGGGACAGGACCTCTGGAAACACCATATATTTT; cdr3_aa: CSARDRTSGNTIYF; v_call: TRBV20-1; clone_size: many; j_call: TRBJ1-3; d_call: TRBD1
cdr3_nt: TGCAGTGCTAGAGTAGGGGGGAGAAGGAACACCGGGGAGCTGTTTTTT; cdr3_aa: CSARVGGRRNTGELFF; v_call: TRBV20-1; clone_size: -; j_call: TRBJ2-2; d_call: -
cdr3_nt: TGTGCCAGCACCAAAAGGCAGGACTATGGCTACACCTTC; cdr3_aa: CASTKRQDYGYTF; v_call: TRBV6-1; clone_size: many; j_call: TRBJ1-2; d_call: -
cdr3_nt: TGTGCCAGCAGCTACGACATAAGCCACGAGCAGTACTTC; cdr3_aa: CASSYDISHEQYF; v_call: TRBV5-6; clone_size: many; j_call: TRBJ2-7; d_call: -
cdr3_nt: TGTGCCTGGAACGGGGATCCTAATGAAAAACTGTTTTTT; cdr3_aa: CAWNGDPNEKLFF; v_call: TRBV30; clone_size: many; j_call: TRBJ1-4; d_call: -
cdr3_nt: TGCGCCAGCAGCAAAGCCTCAGGGGAAGAGACCCAGTACTTC; cdr3_aa: CASSKASGEETQYF; v_call: TRBV5-1; clone_size: many; j_call: TRBJ2-5; d_call: -
cdr3_nt: TGTGCCAGCAGCCTATCTTCCGGGACTAGCTTTTTATACAATGAGCAGTTCTTC; cdr3_aa: CASSLSSGTSFLYNEQFF; v_call: TRBV7-9; clone_size: -; j_call: TRBJ2-1; d_call: TRBD2
cdr3_nt: TGCAGTGCGGGTCCCGGGACTAGCGTCGACGAGCAGTACTTC; cdr3_aa: CSAGPGTSVDEQYF; v_call: TRBV20-1; clone_size: -; j_call: TRBJ2-7; d_call: TRBD2
cdr3_nt: TGTGCCAGCAGTTTATCGTTCCATCAGCCCCAGCATTTT; cdr3_aa: CASSLSFHQPQHF; v_call: TRBV27; clone_size: many; j_call: TRBJ1-5; d_call: -
cdr3_nt: TGTGCCAGCAGCGGGCAGGGGAGGTTCCAAGAGACCCAGTACTTC; cdr3_aa: CASSGQGRFQETQYF; v_call: TRBV9; clone_size: -; j_call: TRBJ2-5; d_call: -
cdr3_nt: TGTGCCAGCAGCCAGACAGGCTATGGCTACACCTTC; cdr3_aa: CASSQTGYGYTF; v_call: TRBV5-5; clone_size: many; j_call: TRBJ1-2; d_call: -
cdr3_nt: TGTGCCAGCAGCTTTCATTACACGAGTGACACTGAAGCTTTCTTT; cdr3_aa: CASSFHYTSDTEAFF; v_call: TRBV5-6; clone_size: many; j_call: TRBJ1-1; d_call: -
cdr3_nt: TGTGCCAGCACCCTTTCGGGTCCAATGAACACTGAAGCTTTCTTT; cdr3_aa: CASTLSGPMNTEAFF; v_call: TRBV12-3/TRBV12-4; clone_size: many; j_call: TRBJ1-1; d_call: -
cdr3_nt: TGTGCCAGCAGCTTAGCCGGGGTCCTCTACGAGCAGTACTTC; cdr3_aa: CASSLAGVLYEQYF; v_call: TRBV7-8; clone_size: many; j_call: TRBJ2-7; d_call: -
cdr3_nt: TGTGCCAGCAGTTTCGGCCGAAACCTCAATCAGCCCCAGCATTTT; cdr3_aa: CASSFGRNLNQPQHF; v_call: TRBV12-3/TRBV12-4; clone_size: many; j_call: TRBJ1-5; d_call: -
cdr3_nt: TGCAGTGCTAGACTGCGGGAGGTCTACTACAATGAGCAGTTCTTC; cdr3_aa: CSARLREVYYNEQFF; v_call: TRBV20-1; clone_size: many; j_call: TRBJ2-1; d_call: TRBD2
cdr3_nt: TGTGCCAGCAGCGACCGCCCCCGCGAGCAGTACTTC; cdr3_aa: CASSDRPREQYF; v_call: TRBV27; clone_size: few; j_call: TRBJ2-7; d_call: -
cdr3_nt: TGTGCCAGCAGCTTAAGTTCCCCCACTAGTTCCCATGAGCAGTTCTTC; cdr3_aa: CASSLSSPTSSHEQFF; v_call: TRBV7-8; clone_size: many; j_call: TRBJ2-1; d_call: -
cdr3_nt: TGCGCCAGCAGCTTGGGACAGGGGACGGATTCACCCCTCCACTTT; cdr3_aa: CASSLGQGTDSPLHF; v_call: TRBV5-1; clone_size: many; j_call: TRBJ1-6; d_call: TRBD1
cdr3_nt: TGTGCCAGCAGCCAAGGACAGGGGGCACCAGGTACGCAGTATTTT; cdr3_aa: CASSQGQGAPGTQYF; v_call: TRBV4-2; clone_size: many; j_call: TRBJ2-3; d_call: TRBD1